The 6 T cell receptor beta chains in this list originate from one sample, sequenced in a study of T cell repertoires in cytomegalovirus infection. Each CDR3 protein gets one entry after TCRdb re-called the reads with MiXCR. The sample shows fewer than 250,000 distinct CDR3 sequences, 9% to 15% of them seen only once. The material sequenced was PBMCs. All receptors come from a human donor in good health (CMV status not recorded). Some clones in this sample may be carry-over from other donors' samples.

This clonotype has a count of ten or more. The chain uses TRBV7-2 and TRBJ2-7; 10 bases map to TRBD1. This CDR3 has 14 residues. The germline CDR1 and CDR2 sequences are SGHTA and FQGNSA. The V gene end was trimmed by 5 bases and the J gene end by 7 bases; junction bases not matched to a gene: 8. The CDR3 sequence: CASSPQRTGGEQYF. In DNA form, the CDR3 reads TGTGCCAGCAGCCCCCAAAGGACAGGGGGTGAGCAGTACTTC.

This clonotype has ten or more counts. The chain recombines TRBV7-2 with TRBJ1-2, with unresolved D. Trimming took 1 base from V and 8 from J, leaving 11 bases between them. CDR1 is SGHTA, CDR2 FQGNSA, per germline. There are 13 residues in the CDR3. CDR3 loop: CASSLGARQGYTF. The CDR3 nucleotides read TGTGCCAGCAGCTTAGGGGCCCGGCAGGGCTACACCTTC.

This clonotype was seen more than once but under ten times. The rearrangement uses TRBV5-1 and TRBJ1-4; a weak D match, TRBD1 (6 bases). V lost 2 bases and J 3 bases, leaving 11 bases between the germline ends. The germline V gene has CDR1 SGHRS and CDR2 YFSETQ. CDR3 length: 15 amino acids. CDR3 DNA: TGCGCCAGCAGCTTCGCTCACAGGGCTAATGAAAAACTGTTTTTT. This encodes CASSFAHRANEKLFF.

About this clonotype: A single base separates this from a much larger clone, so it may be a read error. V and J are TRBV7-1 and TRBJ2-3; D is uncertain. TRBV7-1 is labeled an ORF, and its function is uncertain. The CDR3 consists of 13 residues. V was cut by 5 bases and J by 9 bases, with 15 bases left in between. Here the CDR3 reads CASSPRNLETQYF. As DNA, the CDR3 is TGTGCCAGCAGCCCCAGGAACCTAGAAACGCAGTATTTT.

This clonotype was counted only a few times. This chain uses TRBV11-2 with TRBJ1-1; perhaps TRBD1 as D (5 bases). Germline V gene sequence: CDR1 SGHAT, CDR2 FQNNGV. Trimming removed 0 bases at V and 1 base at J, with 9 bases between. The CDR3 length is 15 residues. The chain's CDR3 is CASSLDSQGNTEAFF. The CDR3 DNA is TGTGCCAGCAGCTTAGATTCGCAGGGGAACACTGAAGCTTTCTTT.

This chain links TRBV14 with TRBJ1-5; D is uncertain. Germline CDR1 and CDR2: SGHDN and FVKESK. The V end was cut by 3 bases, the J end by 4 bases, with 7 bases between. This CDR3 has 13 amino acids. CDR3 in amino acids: CASSQGLNQPQHF. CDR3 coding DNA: TGTGCCAGCAGCCAGGGTTTGAATCAGCCCCAGCATTTT. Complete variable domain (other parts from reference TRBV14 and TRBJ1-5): EAGVTQFPSHSVIEKGQTVTLRCDPISGHDNLYWYRRVMGKEIKFLLHFVKESKQDESGMPNNRFLAERTGGTYSTLKVQPAELEDSGVYFCASSQGLNQPQHFGDGTRLSIL.